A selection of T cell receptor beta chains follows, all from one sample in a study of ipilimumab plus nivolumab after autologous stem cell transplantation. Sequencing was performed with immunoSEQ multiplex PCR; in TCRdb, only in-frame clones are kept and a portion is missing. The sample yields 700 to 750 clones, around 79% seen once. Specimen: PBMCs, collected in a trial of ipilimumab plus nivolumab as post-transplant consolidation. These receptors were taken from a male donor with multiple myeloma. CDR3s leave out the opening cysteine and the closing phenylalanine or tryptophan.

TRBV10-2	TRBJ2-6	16	ASSQLSILTKSGQRPD
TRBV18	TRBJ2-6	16	ASSTGTGVRSGANVLT
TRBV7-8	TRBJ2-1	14	ASSPLGRSSYNEQF
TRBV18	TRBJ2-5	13	ASSPLQLRGQTQY
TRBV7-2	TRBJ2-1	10	ASSLTHNEQF
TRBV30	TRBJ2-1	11	AWRTGGGNEQF
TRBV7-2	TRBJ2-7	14	ASSPRGSFSSYEQY
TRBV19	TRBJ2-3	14	ASSITGATWTDTQY
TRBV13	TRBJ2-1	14	ASSRGLAEIYNEQF
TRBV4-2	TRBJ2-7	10	ASSQGGYEQY